Listed here are 12 T cell receptor beta chains from one sample, sequenced in a study of shared clonotypes between healthy human individuals. Naive-designated CD8 cells lacked CD45RO, were positively enriched for CCR7, and omitted terminally differentiated effector memory CD45RA+ cells. Profiled with immunoSEQ multiplex PCR; TCRdb holds only in-frame clones, not every one. The table shows millions of clones, with 85% to 95% occurring only once. Sequenced sample: naive CD8+ T cells from PBMCs. The receptors shown here come from a man aged 18 to 35 in good health. Some clones in this sample may be carry-over from other donors' samples.

The CDR3: CASSQDGYEQYF. CDR3 DNA sequence: TGTGCCAGCAGCCAGGACGGATACGAGCAGTACTTC. J is TRBJ2-7 and V is TRBV11-2; D call uncertain. CDR3 length: 12 residues. Deletions cut 5 bases from V and 4 bases from J, with 9 bases between. Germline CDR1 and CDR2: SGHAT and FQNNGV. Looking up the rest from reference TRBV11-2 and TRBJ2-7 gives the full variable domain: EAGVAQSPRYKIIEKRQSVAFWCNPISGHATLYWYQQILGQGPKLLIQFQNNGVVDDSQLPKDRFSAERLKGVDSTLKIQPAKLEDSAVYLCASSQDGYEQYFGPGTRLTVT.

V is TRBV5-5 and J is TRBJ1-4; no definite D call. V was shortened by 0 bases and J by 0 bases, with 12 bases between the two germline ends. Germline V gives CDR1 SGHKS, CDR2 YYEKEE (reference sequence). CDR3 length equals 17 residues. In nucleotides, the CDR3 is TGTGCCAGCAGCTTGGCTGGGGAGATTGCAACTAATGAAAAACTGTTTTTT. This codes for CASSLAGEIATNEKLFF.

The count of this clone is one. The same CDR3 also results from other DNA sequences found in this sample. CDR3 coding DNA: TGTGCCAGCAGCTTAGTAGGCGAGCAGTACTTC. This translates into CASSLVGEQYF. The J gene is TRBJ2-7, the V gene TRBV11-2, with D unresolved. This CDR3 comprises 11 residues. The germline V and J ends were trimmed by 1 base and 6 bases, with 4 bases remaining between them. Germline lookup yields CDR1 SGHAT and CDR2 FQNNGV.

V gene TRBV28 combines with J gene TRBJ2-1; TRBD2 matches 11 bases. Germline V lookup: CDR1 MDHEN, CDR2 SYDVKM. The CDR3 sequence is 14 residues long. The junction had 4 bases not matched to a gene; V was cut back by 7 bases and J by 5 bases. The CDR3 loop reads CASIPGLADNEQFF. In DNA form, the CDR3 reads TGTGCCAGCATCCCGGGACTAGCGGACAATGAGCAGTTCTTC.

The chain recombines TRBV7-9 with TRBJ2-3; tentatively, D is TRBD1 (7 bases). The CDR3 has 12 residues. Germline V gene lookup returns CDR1 SEHNR and CDR2 FQNEAQ (reference sequence). Trimming took off 5 bases at V and 11 bases at J, with 14 bases between the two ends. This chain's CDR3 is CASSPEGARQYF. The CDR3 nucleotides read TGTGCCAGCAGCCCGGAGGGGGCGCGGCAGTATTTT.

The rearrangement links TRBV27 to TRBJ2-3; tentative D call: TRBD2 (6 bases). The length of the CDR3 is 16 residues. Between the trimmed V and J ends, which lost 5 bases and 5 bases, there was a span of 20 bases. Germline CDR1 reads MNHEY; CDR2 reads SMNVEV (reference sequence). CDR3 residues: CASSLRDFPSGDTQYF. The DNA for the CDR3 is TGTGCCAGCAGTCTGAGGGACTTCCCGAGCGGAGATACGCAGTATTTT.

The rearrangement uses TRBV27 and TRBJ1-5; 10 nucleotides agree with TRBD1. J gave up 5 bases and V 5 bases, and 6 bases lay outside the gene matches. This CDR3 has 15 amino acids. The germline V gene encodes CDR1 MNHEY and CDR2 SMNVEV (reference sequence). CDR3 in DNA: TGTGCCAGCAGTCTGACAGGGGGCGGTTATCAGCCCCAGCATTTT. Residues: CASSLTGGGYQPQHF.

The CDR3 reads CASSEGGDYTF. The CDR3, as DNA: TGTGCCAGCAGCGAGGGGGGTGACTACACCTTC. The gene calls are TRBV9 and TRBJ1-2, with a possible D match to TRBD1 (6 bases). V lost 3 bases and J 10 bases, leaving 10 bases between the germline ends. Germline V gene lookup returns CDR1 SGDLS and CDR2 YYNGEE. This CDR3 is built from 11 residues.

In its sample, this clone was seen once. The chain combines TRBV4-1 with TRBJ2-7; 9 positions match TRBD1. Trimming at V came to 6 bases and at J to 0 bases, leaving 6 bases not matched to a gene. Looked up from germline, CDR1 is MGHRA and CDR2 is YSYEKL. The CDR3 loop spans 15 amino acids. This chain's CDR3 is CASSPDRGSSYEQYF. For the CDR3, the DNA is TGCGCCAGCAGTCCCGACAGGGGGAGCTCCTACGAGCAGTACTTC.

The rearrangement joins TRBV7-8 to TRBJ2-3, with a weak D call TRBD2 (6 bases). CDR1 and CDR2 (germline): SGHVS, FQNEAQ. The CDR3 has 16 residues. With 2 bases removed from V and 0 bases from J, the gap between germline ends came to 12 bases. CDR3 region: CASSLRYGGSTDTQYF. Written as DNA, the CDR3 is TGTGCCAGCAGCTTACGCTACGGGGGTAGCACAGATACGCAGTATTTT.

The V call is TRBV15, the J call TRBJ2-5; D tentatively reads TRBD1 or TRBD2 (7 bases each). V dropped 0 bases and J dropped 3 bases, with 26 bases sitting between them. Germline V gene sequence: CDR1 LNHNV, CDR2 YYDKDF (reference sequence). This CDR3 contains 20 residues. The CDR3 region is CATSRDRAGTDETSEETQYF. The CDR3 nucleotides read TGTGCCACCAGCAGAGATCGGGCCGGGACAGATGAAACTAGCGAAGAGACCCAGTACTTC.

As concerns this clone: A junction end diverges from the germline sequence, so it may reflect a read error. The gene calls are TRBV11-2 and TRBJ2-3, with a weak D call TRBD2 (6 bases). The CDR3 contains 11 residues. CDR1 and CDR2 (germline): SGHAT, FQNNGV. The CDR3 region has the DNA TGTGCCAGCAGCAACCGGGACTTCGGGGATTTT. Residues: CASSNRDFGDF. Full variable domain (outside the CDR3, taken from reference TRBV11-2 and TRBJ2-3): EAGVAQSPRYKIIEKRQSVAFWCNPISGHATLYWYQQILGQGPKLLIQFQNNGVVDDSQLPKDRFSAERLKGVDSTLKIQPAKLEDSAVYLCASSNRDFGDFGPGTRLTVL.